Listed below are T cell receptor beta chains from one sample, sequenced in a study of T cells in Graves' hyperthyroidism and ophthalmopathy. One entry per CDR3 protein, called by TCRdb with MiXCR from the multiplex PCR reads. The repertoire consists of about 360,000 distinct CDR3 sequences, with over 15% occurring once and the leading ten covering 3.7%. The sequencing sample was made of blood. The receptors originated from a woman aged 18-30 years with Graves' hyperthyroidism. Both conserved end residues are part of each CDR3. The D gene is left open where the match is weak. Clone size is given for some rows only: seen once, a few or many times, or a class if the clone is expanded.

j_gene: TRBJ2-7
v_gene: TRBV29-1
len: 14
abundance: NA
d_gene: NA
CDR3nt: TGCAGCGTTGACGGAGGGACAGATCTGTACGAGCAGTACTTC
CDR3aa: CSVDGGTDLYEQYF

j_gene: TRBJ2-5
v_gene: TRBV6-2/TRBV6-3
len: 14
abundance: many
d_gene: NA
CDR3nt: TGTGCCAGCAGTTATCTCTGGGGGCTGGAGACCCAGTACTTC
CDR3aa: CASSYLWGLETQYF

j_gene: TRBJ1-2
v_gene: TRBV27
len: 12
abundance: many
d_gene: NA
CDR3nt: TGTGCCAGTGGCTACCGCAACTATGGCTACACCTTC
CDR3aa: CASGYRNYGYTF

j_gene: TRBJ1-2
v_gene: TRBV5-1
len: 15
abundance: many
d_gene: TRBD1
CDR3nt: TGCGCCAGCACCAAGACAGGGTCCGGGGACTATGGCTACACCTTC
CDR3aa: CASTKTGSGDYGYTF

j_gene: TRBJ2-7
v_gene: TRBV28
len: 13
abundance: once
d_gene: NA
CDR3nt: TGTGCCAGCAGACCGACAGTGAACTACGAGCAGTACTTC
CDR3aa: CASRPTVNYEQYF

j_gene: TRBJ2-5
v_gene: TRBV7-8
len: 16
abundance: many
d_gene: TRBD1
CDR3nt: TGTGCCAGCAGCCAATACCGGACAGGGATCGAAGAGACCCAGTACTTC
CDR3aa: CASSQYRTGIEETQYF

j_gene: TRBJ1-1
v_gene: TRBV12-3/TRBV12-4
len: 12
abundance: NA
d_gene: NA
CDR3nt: TGTGCCAGCATTAATTCGGCAGTTGAAGCTTTCTTT
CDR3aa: CASINSAVEAFF

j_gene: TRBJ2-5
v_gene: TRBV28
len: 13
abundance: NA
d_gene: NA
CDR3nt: TGTGCCAGCAGTTCCCAGACAGGAGGGGGACAGTACTTC
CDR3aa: CASSSQTGGGQYF

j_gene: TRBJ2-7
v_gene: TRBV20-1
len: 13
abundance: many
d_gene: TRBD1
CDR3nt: TGCAGTGCTAGAACAGGGGGCCCCTACGAGCAGTACTTC
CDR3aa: CSARTGGPYEQYF

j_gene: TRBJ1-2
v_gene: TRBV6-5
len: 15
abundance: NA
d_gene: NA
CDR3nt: TGTGCCAGCAGTTACGTTCCAGGGGCTAACTATGGCTACACCTTC
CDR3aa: CASSYVPGANYGYTF

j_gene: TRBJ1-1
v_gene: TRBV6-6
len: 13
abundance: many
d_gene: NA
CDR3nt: TGTGCCAGCAGTAACACAGAGAACACTGAAGCTTTCTTT
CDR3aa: CASSNTENTEAFF

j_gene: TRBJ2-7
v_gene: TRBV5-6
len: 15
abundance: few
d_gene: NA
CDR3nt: TGTGCCAGCAGCCCCGGGGACAATCCGCTCTACGAGCAGTACTTC
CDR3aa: CASSPGDNPLYEQYF